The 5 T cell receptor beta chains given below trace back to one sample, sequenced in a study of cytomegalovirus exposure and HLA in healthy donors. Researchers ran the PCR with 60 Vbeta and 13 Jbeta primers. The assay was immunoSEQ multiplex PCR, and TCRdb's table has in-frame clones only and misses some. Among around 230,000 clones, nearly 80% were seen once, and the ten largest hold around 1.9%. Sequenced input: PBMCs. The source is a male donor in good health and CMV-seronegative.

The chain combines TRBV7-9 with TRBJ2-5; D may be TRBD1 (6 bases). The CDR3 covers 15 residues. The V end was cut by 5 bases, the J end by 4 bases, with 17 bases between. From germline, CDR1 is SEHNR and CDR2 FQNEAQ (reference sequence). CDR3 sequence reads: CASSDWAGEGETQYF. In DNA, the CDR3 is TGTGCCAGCAGCGATTGGGCAGGGGAAGGAGAGACCCAGTACTTC.

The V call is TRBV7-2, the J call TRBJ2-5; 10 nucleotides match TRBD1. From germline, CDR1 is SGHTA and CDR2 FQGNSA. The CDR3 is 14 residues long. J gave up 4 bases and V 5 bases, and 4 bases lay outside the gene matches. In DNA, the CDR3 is TGTGCCAGCAGCCCCGACAGGGGGCTAGAGACCCAGTACTTC. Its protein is CASSPDRGLETQYF.

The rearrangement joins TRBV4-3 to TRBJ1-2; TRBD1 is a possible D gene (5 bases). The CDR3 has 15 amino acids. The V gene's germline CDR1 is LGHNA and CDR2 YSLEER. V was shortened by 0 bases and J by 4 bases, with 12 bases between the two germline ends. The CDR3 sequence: CASSQDSGGSYGYTF. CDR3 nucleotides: TGCGCCAGCAGCCAAGATTCCGGGGGGAGCTATGGCTACACCTTC.

The CDR3 protein is CASSSMQGLMNTEAFF. The DNA for the CDR3 is TGTGCCAGCAGTTCCATGCAGGGGCTTATGAACACTGAAGCTTTCTTT. V and J are TRBV28 and TRBJ1-1, with a tentative D call TRBD1 (6 bases). This CDR3 contains 16 residues. With 4 bases removed from V and 0 bases from J, the gap between germline ends came to 15 bases. Germline V CDR1 and CDR2: MDHEN, SYDVKM.

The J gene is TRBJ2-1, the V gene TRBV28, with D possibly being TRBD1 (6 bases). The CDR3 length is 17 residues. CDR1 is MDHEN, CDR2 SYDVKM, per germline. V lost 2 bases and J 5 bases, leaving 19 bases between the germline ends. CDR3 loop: CASSLPLARGSNNEQFF. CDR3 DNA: TGTGCCAGCAGTTTACCCTTAGCGAGGGGGTCGAACAATGAGCAGTTCTTC.